Many counts were recorded for the clone carrying this TCR beta chain. Its specificity is not known. This sample was included in a study of T-cell memory formation after mild COVID-19. Findings and caveats of the study: There was a balanced CD4/CD8 profile in clones contracting day 15 to 85, and later expanders leaned CD4+. Those CD4+ clones that contracted were mainly in CM and EM (CD8+ ones in EMRA). Several responding clones turned up in pre-infection memory, indicating that cross-reactive memory may have taken part.

TCRdb reprocessed the 5' RACE reads via MiXCR and lists one record per CDR3 protein. Of about 260,000 distinct CDR3 sequences in the sample, roughly 16% are singletons; the top ten hold 22%. The sequence was collected from a young man who had mild COVID-19 (a few samples of this study predate the infection). Cell type and time point are not known. What was sequenced was PBMCs or a T cell subset sorted from them (not recorded which).

The CDR3 bases are TGTGCCAGCAGCCAAGATCGCAAAGAGACCCAGTACTTC. This translates into CASSQDRKETQYF. The chain employs TRBV4-2 and TRBJ2-5; no reliable D call. CDR1 LGHNA and CDR2 YNFKEQ come from the germline V gene. This CDR3 region has 13 residues. V lost 0 bases and J 3 bases, leaving 5 bases between the germline ends.